This T cell receptor beta chain stems from a study of human T cells and chemical hapten exposure (dated by TCRdb to the early 2020s). With regard to the full study: For sensitization, 2% DPC in acetone was applied to a 2 cm by 2 cm area of upper inner arm skin. This study followed changes in the peripheral blood TCR repertoire in vivo during primary and secondary sensitization of alopecia patients to the hapten diphenylcyclopropenone (DPC). Patients additionally received weekly therapeutic DPC doses to the scalp throughout the roughly 25-week study period. Libraries were combined into a pool for sequencing, and differences in TCR yield between samples came mainly from small differences in library volumes within the pool. Patch testing was performed on the upper back with Finn chambers containing 0.01% DPC, and the patch tests were scored after 6 days according to International Contact Dermatitis Research Group standards. The mostly female patient cohort included alopecia areata with under or over 50% scalp involvement, alopecia totalis and alopecia universalis. For TCR sequencing, blood came from 25 to 30 alopecia patients at anywhere from one to four time points (pre-sensitization, 2, 6 and 24 weeks). Patient blood was sampled pre-sensitization (week 0) and at 2, 6 and about 24 weeks after DPC sensitization. What the study reported, not specific to this receptor: Compared with pre-sensitization or healthy control sets, expanded TCRs formed significantly more large CDR3 similarity clusters, which is consistent with antigen-driven responses. After repeated subsampling, the strength of the expansion versus patch-test correlation and the threshold at which it became significant changed. Patch test score was positively correlated with the number of PT1 expanded TCRs, with significance at thresholds 8, 16 and 32 but not at 4. All patients had alopecia, a presumed autoimmune disease, so their immune response might differ from that of healthy individuals. DPC sensitization did not change how many TCRs were above 1 in 1000 frequency, and no evidence was found of alterations in global repertoire structure.

About this clonotype itself: Its binding antigen is unknown. Nothing much larger sits one base from this clone, and base qualities are not available.

The protocol used for the library was RACE. The sequencer listed for this sample is NextSeq 500. During library preparation, unique molecular identifiers were attached to individual cDNA molecules so that TCRs could be counted in a quantitative, reproducible way. From each blood RNA sample, both TCR alpha and TCR beta chains were sequenced. The source study handled its data this way. Samples had a median of around 92,000 TCRs, with a range from about 23,224 to 690,600. V, J and CDR3 annotation of the TCR reads was performed with the Decombinator software suite. Every sample was subsampled to the same number of TCRs (28,000) for the PS versus PT1 abundance plots. TCRs were defined as expanded if absent before sensitization and observed at least eight times at the 2-week time point. The public reads were quality trimmed at Q25 with fastp and then assembled into clones with MiXCR by TCRdb, keeping productive beta chains. CDR3 protein sequences are deduplicated, and each keeps its most common genes and DNA. The V and J calls and clone size come from TCRdb's table, not from the authors' own analysis. The sample contains tens of thousands of distinct CDR3 sequences, 12% to 15% of them found a single time. About 4.6% of the sample is in the top ten clones.

The time point label of this sample denotes: pre-sensitization, week 0. The label giving this sample's treatment or condition can be read as: therapeutic diphenylcyclopropenone sensitization with weekly scalp DPC. At every patch-test visit, the blood draw took place before the patch test was put on. Eligible patients were aged 18 to 70, diagnosed with alopecia, deemed suitable for DPC therapy, and excluded if pregnant. Total RNA was extracted from unfractionated whole blood collected in Tempus Blood RNA tubes. The TCR was taken from a woman between 45 and 65 years old with alopecia areata. Some clones in this sample may be carry-over from other donors' samples. The sequencing here drew on whole blood, taken in connection with sensitization to the hapten diphenylcyclopropenone (DPC).

The sequenced DNA is TGCGCCAGCAGCGCACAGCCATCACTACCCACAGATACGCAGTATTTT. The resulting protein is CASSAQPSLPTDTQYF. The chain is encoded by TRBV5-1 joined to TRBJ2-3; no confident D gene assignment can be made. At the junction V is shortened by 4 bases and J by 2 bases, with 17 bases in between. Inclusive of the bounding cysteine and phenylalanine, the CDR3 is 16 residues long. The CDR3 DNA has 48 bases and is translated from base 1. As encoded in the germline V gene, CDR1 is SGHRS while CDR2 is YFSETQ.